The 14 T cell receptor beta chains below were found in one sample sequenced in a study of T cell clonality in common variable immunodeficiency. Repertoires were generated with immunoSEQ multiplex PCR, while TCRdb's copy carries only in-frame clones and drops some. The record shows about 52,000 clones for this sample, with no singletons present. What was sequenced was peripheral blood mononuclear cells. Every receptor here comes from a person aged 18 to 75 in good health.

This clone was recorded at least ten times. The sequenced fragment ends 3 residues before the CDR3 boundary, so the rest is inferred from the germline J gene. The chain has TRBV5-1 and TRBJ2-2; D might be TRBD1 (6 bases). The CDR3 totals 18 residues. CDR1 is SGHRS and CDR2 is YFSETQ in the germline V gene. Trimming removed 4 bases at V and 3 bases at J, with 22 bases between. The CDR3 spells CASSPVLRTDQDTGELFF. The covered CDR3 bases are TGCGCCAGCAGCCCAGTTCTCAGGACAGATCAAGACACCGGGGAG. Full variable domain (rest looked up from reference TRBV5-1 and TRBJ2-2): KAGVTQTPRYLIKTRGQQVTLSCSPISGHRSVSWYQQTPGQGLQFLFEYFSETQRNKGNFPGRFSGRQFSNSRSEMNVSTLELGDSALYLCASSPVLRTDQDTGELFFGEGSRLTVL.

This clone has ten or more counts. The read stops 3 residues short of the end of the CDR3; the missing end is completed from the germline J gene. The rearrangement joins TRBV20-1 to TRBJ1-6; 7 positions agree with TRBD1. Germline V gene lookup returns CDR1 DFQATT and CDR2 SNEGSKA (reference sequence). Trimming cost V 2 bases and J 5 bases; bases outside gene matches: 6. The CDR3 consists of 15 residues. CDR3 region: CSARQGGAHNSPLHF. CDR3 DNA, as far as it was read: TGCAGTGCTAGACAAGGGGGCGCCCATAATTCACCC.

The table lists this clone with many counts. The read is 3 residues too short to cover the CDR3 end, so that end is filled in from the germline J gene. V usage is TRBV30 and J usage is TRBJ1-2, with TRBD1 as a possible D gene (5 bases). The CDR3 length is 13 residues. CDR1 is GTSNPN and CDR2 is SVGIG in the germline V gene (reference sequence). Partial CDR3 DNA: TGTGCCTGGAGCCACGGGGGACTCCGAGGG. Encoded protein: CAWSHGGLRG. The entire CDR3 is CAWSHGGLRGYTF. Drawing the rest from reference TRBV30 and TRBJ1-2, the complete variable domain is SQTIHQWPATLVQPVGSPLSLECTVEGTSNPNLYWYRQAAGRGLQLLFYSVGIGQISSEVPQNLSASRPQDRQFILSSKKLLLSDSGFYLCAWSHGGLRGYTFGSGTRLTVV.

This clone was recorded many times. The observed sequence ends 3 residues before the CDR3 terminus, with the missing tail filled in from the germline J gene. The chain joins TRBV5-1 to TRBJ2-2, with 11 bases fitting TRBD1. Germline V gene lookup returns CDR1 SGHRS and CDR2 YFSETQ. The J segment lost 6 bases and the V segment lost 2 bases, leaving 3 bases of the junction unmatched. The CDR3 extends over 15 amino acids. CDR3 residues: CASSLGQGAPGELFF. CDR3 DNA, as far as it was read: TGCGCCAGCAGCTTAGGACAGGGGGCGCCCGGGGAG.

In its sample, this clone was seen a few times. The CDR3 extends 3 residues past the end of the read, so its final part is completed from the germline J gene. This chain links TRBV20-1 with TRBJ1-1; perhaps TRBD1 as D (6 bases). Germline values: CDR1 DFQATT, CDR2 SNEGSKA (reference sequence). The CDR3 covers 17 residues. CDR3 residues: CSASLWGLTTSLGEAFF. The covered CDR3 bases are TGCAGTGCTAGCCTCTGGGGGCTCACCACGTCTTTAGGGGAA.

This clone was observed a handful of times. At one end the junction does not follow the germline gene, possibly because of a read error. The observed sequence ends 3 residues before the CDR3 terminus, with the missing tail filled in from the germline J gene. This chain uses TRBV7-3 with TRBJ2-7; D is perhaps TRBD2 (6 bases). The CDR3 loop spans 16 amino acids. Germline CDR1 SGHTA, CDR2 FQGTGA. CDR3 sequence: CASGLYGGASSYEQYF. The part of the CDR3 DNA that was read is TGTGCCAGCGGCTTATACGGGGGAGCCTCCTCCTACGAG.

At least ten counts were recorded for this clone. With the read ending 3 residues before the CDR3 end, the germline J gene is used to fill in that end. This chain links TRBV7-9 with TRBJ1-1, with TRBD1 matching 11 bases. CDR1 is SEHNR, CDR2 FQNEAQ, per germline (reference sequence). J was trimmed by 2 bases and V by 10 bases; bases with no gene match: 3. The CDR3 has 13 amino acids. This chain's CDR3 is CAKGTGGNTEAFF. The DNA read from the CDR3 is TGTGCCAAAGGGACAGGGGGTAACACTGAA. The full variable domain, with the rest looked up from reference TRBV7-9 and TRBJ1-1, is DTGVSQNPRHKITKRGQNVTFRCDPISEHNRLYWYRQTLGQGPEFLTYFQNEAQLEKSRLLSDRFSAERPKGSFSTLEIQRTEQGDSAMYLCAKGTGGNTEAFFGQGTRLTVV.

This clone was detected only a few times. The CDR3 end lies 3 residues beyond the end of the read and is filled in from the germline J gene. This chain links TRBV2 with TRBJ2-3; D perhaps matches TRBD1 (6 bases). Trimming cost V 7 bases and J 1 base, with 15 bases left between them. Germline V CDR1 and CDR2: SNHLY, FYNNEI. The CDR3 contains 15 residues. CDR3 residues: CASTGTFKGTDTQYF. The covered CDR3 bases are TGTGCCAGCACCGGGACATTCAAAGGCACAGATACG.

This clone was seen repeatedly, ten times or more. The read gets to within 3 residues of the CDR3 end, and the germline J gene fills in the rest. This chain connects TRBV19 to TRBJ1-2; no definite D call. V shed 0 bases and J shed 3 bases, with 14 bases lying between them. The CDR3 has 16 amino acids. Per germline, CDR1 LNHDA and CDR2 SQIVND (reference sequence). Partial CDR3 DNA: TGTGCCAGTAGTATAGATCGGATCACAGATTACTATGGC. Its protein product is CASSIDRITDYYG. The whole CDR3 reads CASSIDRITDYYGYTF. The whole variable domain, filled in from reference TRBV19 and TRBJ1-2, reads DGGITQSPKYLFRKEGQNVTLSCEQNLNHDAMYWYRQDPGQGLRLIYYSQIVNDFQKGDIAEGYSVSREKKESFPLTVTSAQKNPTAFYLCASSIDRITDYYGYTFGSGTRLTVV.

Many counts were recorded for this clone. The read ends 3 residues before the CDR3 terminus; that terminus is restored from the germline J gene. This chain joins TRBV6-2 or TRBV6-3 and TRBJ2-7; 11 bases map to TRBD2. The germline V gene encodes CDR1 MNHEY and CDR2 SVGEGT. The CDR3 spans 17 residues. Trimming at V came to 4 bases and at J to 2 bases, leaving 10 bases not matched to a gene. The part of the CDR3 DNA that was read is TGTGCCAGCAGTTTCCGTTCGGGACTAGCGGACACCTACGAG. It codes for CASSFRSGLADTYE. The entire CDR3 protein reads CASSFRSGLADTYEQYF.

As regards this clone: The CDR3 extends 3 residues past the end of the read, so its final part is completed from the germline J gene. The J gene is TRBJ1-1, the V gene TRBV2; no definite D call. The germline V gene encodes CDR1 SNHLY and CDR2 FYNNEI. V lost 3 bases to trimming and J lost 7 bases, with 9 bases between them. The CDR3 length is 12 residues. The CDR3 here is CASSDRTLEAFF. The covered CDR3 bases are TGTGCCAGCAGTGACAGGACTCTTGAA.

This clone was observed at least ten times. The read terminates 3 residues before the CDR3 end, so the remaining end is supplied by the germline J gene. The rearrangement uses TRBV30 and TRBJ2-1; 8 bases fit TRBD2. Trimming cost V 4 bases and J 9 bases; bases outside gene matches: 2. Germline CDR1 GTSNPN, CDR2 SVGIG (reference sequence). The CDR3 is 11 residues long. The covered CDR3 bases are TGTGCCTGGACCCTAGCGGGTGAG. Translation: CAWTLAGE. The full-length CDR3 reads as CAWTLAGEQFF. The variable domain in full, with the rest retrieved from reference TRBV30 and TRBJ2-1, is SQTIHQWPATLVQPVGSPLSLECTVEGTSNPNLYWYRQAAGRGLQLLFYSVGIGQISSEVPQNLSASRPQDRQFILSSKKLLLSDSGFYLCAWTLAGEQFFGPGTRLTVL.

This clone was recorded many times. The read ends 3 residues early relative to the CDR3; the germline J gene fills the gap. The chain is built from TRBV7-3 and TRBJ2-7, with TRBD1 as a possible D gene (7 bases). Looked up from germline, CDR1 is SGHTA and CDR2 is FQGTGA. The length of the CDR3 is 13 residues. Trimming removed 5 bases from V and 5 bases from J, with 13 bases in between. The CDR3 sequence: CASSISGGHEQYF. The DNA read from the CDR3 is TGTGCCAGCAGCATTTCAGGGGGGCACGAG.

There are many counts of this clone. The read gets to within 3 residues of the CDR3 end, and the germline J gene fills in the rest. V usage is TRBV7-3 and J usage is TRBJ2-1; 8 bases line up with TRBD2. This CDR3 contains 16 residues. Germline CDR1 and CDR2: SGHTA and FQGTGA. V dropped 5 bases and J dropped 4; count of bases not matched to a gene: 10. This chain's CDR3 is CASSLAGGFPYNEQFF. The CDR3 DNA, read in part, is TGTGCCAGCAGCCTAGCGGGTGGATTTCCTTACAATGAG.